The T cell receptor (beta chain) described here comes from a study of T cell changes during pregnancy in multiple sclerosis. CDR1 and CDR2 (germline): MDHEN, SYDVKM. Trimming cost V 4 bases and J 4 bases, with 15 bases left between them. CDR3 length: 15 amino acids. Here immunoSEQ multiplex PCR was the method, and the copy in TCRdb shows in-frame clones only, minus some. The sample lists about 48,000 clones, around 92% occurring once. The sequencing used CD4+ T cells from peripheral blood mononuclear cells, collected in the second trimester of pregnancy. This clonotype originated in a female donor in good health, enrolled as a control in a pregnancy study. The J gene is TRBJ2-3, the V gene TRBV28; D remains ambiguous. The DNA for the CDR3 is TGTGCCAGCAGTTCTCAGTATGGTATGCCAGATACGCAGTATTTT. As protein: CASSSQYGMPDTQYF.